Given below is one T cell receptor beta chain in context. Its matching antigen is unknown. V shed 1 base and J shed 4 bases, with 13 bases lying between them. Germline CDR1 is LNHNV and CDR2 is YYDKDF (reference sequence). This CDR3 spans 15 amino acids. PCR used 60 Vbeta primers and 13 Jbeta primers. This table comes from immunoSEQ multiplex PCR, and its TCRdb copy is limited to in-frame clones, with some not included. The profile shows 150,000 to 200,000 clones, 80% to 85% of them singletons. This sample is drawn from a study of cytomegalovirus exposure and HLA in healthy donors. Study-level findings and limits: Altogether, 150 to 200 TCR beta chains were recorded as cytomegalovirus-associated. In a later analysis, specific HLA alleles were associated with 15,000 to 20,000 TCR beta sequences at a 0.05 false discovery rate.

The material sequenced was PBMCs. The TCR originated in a man in his forties or fifties in good health and CMV-seropositive. The rearrangement links TRBV15 to TRBJ1-1; D remains unclear. The CDR3 protein is CATSRGRGVGTEAFF. DNA of the CDR3: TGTGCCACCAGCAGAGGTCGCGGAGTAGGCACTGAAGCTTTCTTT.